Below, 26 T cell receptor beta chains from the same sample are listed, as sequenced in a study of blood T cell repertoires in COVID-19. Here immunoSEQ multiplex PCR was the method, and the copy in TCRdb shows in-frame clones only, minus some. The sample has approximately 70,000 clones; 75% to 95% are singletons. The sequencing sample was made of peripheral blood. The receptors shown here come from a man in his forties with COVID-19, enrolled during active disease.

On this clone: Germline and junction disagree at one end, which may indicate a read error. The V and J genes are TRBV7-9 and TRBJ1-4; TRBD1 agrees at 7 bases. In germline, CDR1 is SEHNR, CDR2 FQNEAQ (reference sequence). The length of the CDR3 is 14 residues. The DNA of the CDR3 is TGTGCCAGCGGCTTGGGGCAGGGGGTCGAAAAACTGTTTTTT. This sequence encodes CASGLGQGVEKLFF. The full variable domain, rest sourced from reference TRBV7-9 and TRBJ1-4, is DTGVSQNPRHKITKRGQNVTFRCDPISEHNRLYWYRQTLGQGPEFLTYFQNEAQLEKSRLLSDRFSAERPKGSFSTLEIQRTEQGDSAMYLCASGLGQGVEKLFFGSGTQLSVL.

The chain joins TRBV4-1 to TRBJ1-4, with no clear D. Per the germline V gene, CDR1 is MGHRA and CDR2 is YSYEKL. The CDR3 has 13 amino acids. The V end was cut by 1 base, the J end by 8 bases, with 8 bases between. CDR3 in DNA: TGCGCCAGCAGCCAAGTACGCGGGGAAAAACTGTTTTTT. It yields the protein CASSQVRGEKLFF.

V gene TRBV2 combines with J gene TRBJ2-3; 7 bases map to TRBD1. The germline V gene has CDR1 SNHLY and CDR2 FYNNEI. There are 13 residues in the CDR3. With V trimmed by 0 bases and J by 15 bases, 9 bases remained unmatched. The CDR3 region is CASSEALTGVGYF. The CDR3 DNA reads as TGTGCCAGCAGTGAAGCGCTTACAGGGGTAGGATATTTT.

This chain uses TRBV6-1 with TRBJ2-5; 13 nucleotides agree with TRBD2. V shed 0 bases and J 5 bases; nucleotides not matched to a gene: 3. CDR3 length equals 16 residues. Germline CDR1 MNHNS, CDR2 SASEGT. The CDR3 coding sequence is TGTGCCAGCAGTGAAGCACTAGCGGGGGGGCTGGAGACCCAGTACTTC. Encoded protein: CASSEALAGGLETQYF.

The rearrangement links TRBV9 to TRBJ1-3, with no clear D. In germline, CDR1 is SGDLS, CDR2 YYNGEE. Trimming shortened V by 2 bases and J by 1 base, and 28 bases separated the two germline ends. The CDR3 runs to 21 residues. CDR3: CASSVWQEIHILKASGNTIYF. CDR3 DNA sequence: TGTGCCAGCAGCGTGTGGCAGGAAATTCACATCCTTAAGGCTTCTGGAAACACCATATATTTT.

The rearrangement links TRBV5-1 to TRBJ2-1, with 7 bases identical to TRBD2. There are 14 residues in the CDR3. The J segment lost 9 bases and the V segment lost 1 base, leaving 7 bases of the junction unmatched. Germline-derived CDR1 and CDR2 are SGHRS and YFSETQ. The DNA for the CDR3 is TGCGCCAGCAGCTTGTTATTGGGGGAGGGTGAGCAGTTCTTC. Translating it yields CASSLLLGEGEQFF.

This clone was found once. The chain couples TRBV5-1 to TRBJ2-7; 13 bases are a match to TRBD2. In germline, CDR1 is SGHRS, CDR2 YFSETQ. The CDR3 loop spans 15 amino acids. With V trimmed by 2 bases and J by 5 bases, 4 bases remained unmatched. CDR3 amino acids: CASSFTSGGADEQYF. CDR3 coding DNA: TGCGCCAGCAGCTTCACTAGCGGGGGGGCTGACGAGCAGTACTTC.

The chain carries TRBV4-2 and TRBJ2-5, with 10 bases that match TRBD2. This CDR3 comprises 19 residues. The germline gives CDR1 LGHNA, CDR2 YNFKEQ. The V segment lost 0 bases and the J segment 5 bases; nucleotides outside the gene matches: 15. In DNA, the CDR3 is TGTGCCAGCAGCCAAGAAATAGCGGGGGGTTTCTCGTCTCAGGAGACCCAGTACTTC. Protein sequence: CASSQEIAGGFSSQETQYF.

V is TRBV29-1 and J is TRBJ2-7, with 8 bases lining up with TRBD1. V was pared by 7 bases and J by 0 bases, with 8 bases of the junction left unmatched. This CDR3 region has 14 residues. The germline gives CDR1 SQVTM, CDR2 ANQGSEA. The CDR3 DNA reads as TGCAGCGCACCTCCCGGACAGGGCTCCTACGAGCAGTACTTC. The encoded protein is CSAPPGQGSYEQYF.

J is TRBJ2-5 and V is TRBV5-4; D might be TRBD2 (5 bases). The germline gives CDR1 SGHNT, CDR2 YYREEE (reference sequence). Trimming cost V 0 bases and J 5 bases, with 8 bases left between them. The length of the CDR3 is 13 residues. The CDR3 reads CASSLDLAETQYF. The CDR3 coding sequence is TGTGCCAGCAGCTTGGATCTAGCTGAGACCCAGTACTTC.

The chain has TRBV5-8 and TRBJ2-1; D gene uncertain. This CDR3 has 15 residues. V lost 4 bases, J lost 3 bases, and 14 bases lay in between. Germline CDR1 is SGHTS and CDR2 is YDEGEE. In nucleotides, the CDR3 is TGTGCCAGCAGCCCGCTAGGCAGAAGCTACAATGAGCAGTTCTTC. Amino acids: CASSPLGRSYNEQFF.

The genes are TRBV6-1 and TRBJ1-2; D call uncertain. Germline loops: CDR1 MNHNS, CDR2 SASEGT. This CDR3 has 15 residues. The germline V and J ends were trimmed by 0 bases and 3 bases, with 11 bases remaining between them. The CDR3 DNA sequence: TGTGCCAGCAGTGAAGCGAAGTCGGGAGACTATGGCTACACCTTC. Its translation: CASSEAKSGDYGYTF.

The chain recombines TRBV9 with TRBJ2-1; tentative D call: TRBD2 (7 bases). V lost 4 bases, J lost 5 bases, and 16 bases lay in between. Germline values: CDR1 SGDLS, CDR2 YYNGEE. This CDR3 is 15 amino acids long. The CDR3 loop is CASSFGAGANNEQFF. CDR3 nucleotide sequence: TGTGCCAGCAGCTTTGGGGCGGGGGCAAACAATGAGCAGTTCTTC.

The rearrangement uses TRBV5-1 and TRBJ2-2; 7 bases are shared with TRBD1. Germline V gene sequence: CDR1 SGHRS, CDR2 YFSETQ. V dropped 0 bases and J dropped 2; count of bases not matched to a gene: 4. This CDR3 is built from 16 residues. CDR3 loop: CASSLVGQVNTGELFF. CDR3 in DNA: TGCGCCAGCAGCTTGGTTGGACAGGTTAACACCGGGGAGCTGTTTTTT.

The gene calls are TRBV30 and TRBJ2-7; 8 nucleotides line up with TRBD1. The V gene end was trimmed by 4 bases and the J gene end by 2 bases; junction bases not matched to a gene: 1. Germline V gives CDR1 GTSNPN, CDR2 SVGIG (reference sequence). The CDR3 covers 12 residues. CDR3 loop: CAWKQGAYEQYF. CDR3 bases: TGTGCCTGGAAACAGGGGGCCTACGAGCAGTACTTC.

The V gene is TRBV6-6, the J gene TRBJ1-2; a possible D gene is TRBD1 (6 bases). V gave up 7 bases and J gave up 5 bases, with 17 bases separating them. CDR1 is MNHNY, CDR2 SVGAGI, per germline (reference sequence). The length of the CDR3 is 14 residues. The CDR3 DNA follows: TGTGCCAGCACCGACGCTTCGAGGGGGTATGGCTACACCTTC. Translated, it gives CASTDASRGYGYTF.

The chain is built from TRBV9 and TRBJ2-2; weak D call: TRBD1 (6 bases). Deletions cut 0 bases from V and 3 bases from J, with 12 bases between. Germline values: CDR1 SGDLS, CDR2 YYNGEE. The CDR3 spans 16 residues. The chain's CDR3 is CASSVGAGADTGELFF. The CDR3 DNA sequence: TGTGCCAGCAGCGTAGGGGCAGGGGCCGACACCGGGGAGCTGTTTTTT.

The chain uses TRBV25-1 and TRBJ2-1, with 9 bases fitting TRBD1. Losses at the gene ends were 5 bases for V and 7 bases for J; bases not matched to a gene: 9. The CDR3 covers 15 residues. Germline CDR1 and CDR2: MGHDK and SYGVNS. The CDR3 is CASSSGTGRYNEQFF. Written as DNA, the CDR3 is TGTGCCAGCAGTTCCGGGACAGGGAGGTATAATGAGCAGTTCTTC.

The CDR3 DNA reads TGTGCCTGGACTAGCGCAGCGGAGACCCAGTACTTC. Protein sequence: CAWTSAAETQYF. The chain combines TRBV30 with TRBJ2-5; D might be TRBD2 (6 bases). This CDR3 has 12 residues. V was cut by 4 bases and J by 5 bases, with 11 bases left in between. Per germline, CDR1 GTSNPN and CDR2 SVGIG (reference sequence).

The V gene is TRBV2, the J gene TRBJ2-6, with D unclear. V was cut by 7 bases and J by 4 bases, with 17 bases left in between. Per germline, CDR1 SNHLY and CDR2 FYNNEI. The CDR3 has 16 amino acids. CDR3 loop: CASTVRGYDGANVLTF. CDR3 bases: TGTGCCAGCACGGTAAGAGGTTATGACGGGGCCAACGTCCTGACTTTC. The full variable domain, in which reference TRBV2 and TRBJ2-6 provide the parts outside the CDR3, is EPEVTQTPSHQVTQMGQEVILRCVPISNHLYFYWYRQILGQKVEFLVSFYNNEISEKSEIFDDQFSVERPDGSNFTLKIRSTKLEDSAMYFCASTVRGYDGANVLTFGAGSRLTVL.

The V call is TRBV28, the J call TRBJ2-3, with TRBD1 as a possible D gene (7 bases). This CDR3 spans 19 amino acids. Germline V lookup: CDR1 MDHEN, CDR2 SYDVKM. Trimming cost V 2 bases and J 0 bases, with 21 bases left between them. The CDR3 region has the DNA TGTGCCAGCAGTTTAGTGAGTGGGGCGGGGACAGTGAGCACAGATACGCAGTATTTT. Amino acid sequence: CASSLVSGAGTVSTDTQYF.

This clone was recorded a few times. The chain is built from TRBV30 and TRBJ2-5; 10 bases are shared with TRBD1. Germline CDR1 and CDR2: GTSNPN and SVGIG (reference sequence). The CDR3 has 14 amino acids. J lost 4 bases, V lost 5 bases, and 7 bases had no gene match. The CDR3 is CAWDRQGAGETQYF. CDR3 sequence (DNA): TGTGCCTGGGACCGACAGGGGGCGGGAGAGACCCAGTACTTC. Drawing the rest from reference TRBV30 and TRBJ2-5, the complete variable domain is SQTIHQWPATLVQPVGSPLSLECTVEGTSNPNLYWYRQAAGRGLQLLFYSVGIGQISSEVPQNLSASRPQDRQFILSSKKLLLSDSGFYLCAWDRQGAGETQYFGPGTRLLVL.

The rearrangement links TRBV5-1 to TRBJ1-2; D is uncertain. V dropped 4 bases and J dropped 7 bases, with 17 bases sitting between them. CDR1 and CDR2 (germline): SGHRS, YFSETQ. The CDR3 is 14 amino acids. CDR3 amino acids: CASSQTTLSGGYTF. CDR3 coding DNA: TGCGCCAGCAGCCAAACGACACTTAGTGGTGGCTACACCTTC. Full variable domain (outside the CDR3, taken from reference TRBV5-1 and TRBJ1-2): KAGVTQTPRYLIKTRGQQVTLSCSPISGHRSVSWYQQTPGQGLQFLFEYFSETQRNKGNFPGRFSGRQFSNSRSEMNVSTLELGDSALYLCASSQTTLSGGYTFGSGTRLTVV.

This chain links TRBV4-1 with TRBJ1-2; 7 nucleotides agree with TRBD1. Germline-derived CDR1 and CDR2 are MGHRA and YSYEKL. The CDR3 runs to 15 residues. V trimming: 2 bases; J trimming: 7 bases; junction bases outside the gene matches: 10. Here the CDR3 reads CASSQLDRDIGGYTF. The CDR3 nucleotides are TGCGCCAGCAGCCAACTAGACAGGGACATCGGTGGCTACACCTTC.

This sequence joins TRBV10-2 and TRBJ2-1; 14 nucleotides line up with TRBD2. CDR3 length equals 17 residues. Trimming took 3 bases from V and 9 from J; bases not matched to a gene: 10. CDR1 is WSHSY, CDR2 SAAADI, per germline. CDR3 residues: CASSDVTGTSGGGEQFF. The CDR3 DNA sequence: TGCGCCAGCAGTGACGTAACCGGGACTAGCGGGGGTGGTGAGCAGTTCTTC.

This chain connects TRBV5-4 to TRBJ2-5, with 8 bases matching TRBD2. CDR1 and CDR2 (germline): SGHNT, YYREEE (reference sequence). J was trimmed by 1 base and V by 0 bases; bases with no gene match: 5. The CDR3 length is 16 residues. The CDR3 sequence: CASSLVVAGPQETQYF. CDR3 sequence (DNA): TGTGCCAGCAGCTTGGTAGTAGCGGGGCCCCAAGAGACCCAGTACTTC.